A selection of T cell receptor beta chains follows, all from one sample in a study of T cells after yellow fever vaccination. MiXCR, applied by TCRdb to the 5' RACE reads, yields one record per CDR3 protein. This sample yields about 240,000 distinct CDR3 sequences, of which more than 3.5% are seen a single time; about 19% belongs to the top ten. The source material was PBMCs, sampled 15 days after the yellow fever booster vaccination. Every receptor here comes from a man in his late teens or twenties who received the YFV17D yellow fever vaccine. Both conserved end residues are part of each CDR3.

v_gene,j_gene,CDR3aa
TRBV7-6,TRBJ2-1,CASSLGPRQGLDEQFF
TRBV2,TRBJ2-4,CASSAGYPPIQYF
TRBV5-4,TRBJ1-2,CASSKIDTLLGYTF
TRBV11-2,TRBJ2-2,CASSLVLGGELFF
TRBV4-2,TRBJ2-1,CASSVQGSSYNEQFF
TRBV18,TRBJ2-5,CASSPRGQAEETQYF
TRBV18,TRBJ1-4,CASSAGTGKGSEKLFF
TRBV6-2/TRBV6-3,TRBJ2-5,CASSYSGGWETQYF
TRBV7-9,TRBJ2-3,CASSSITDTQYF
TRBV18,TRBJ2-5,CASSTGTTETQYF
TRBV7-2,TRBJ2-1,CASSILWAGGNEQFF
TRBV4-2,TRBJ1-5,CASSPTRQPQHF
TRBV6-5,TRBJ2-5,CASSYSRTGYQETQYF
TRBV29-1,TRBJ2-4,CSAAPGQGINIQYF
TRBV10-3,TRBJ2-3,CAISAPPEESTDTQYF
TRBV7-2,TRBJ1-1,CASSPMGGYTEAFF
TRBV20-1,TRBJ1-1,CSASREPTENTEAFF
TRBV29-1,TRBJ1-2,CSVDGAAGSGYTF
TRBV20-1,TRBJ1-5,CSARWDPLSPQHF
TRBV9,TRBJ1-2,CASSVGTGGYGYTF
TRBV9,TRBJ2-1,CASSVGTKIYNEQFF
TRBV3-1,TRBJ1-1,CASSQEGGGTEAFF
TRBV7-3,TRBJ2-5,CASSRTGGQETQYF
TRBV4-1,TRBJ2-1,CASSRDRGRGNEQFF
TRBV20-1,TRBJ2-1,CSARRRGSSYNEQFF
TRBV6-5,TRBJ1-1,CASSLYRGTEAFF
TRBV29-1,TRBJ1-3,CSVAPTLGSGNTIYF
TRBV20-1,TRBJ2-1,CSARDPGRITYNEQFF
TRBV18,TRBJ1-1,CASSPLKNTEAFF
TRBV4-1,TRBJ1-1,CASSQGTQAITEAFF
TRBV4-2,TRBJ2-3,CASSQDAGGVTDTQYF
TRBV20-1,TRBJ2-1,CSADRGGTYNEQFF
TRBV25-1,TRBJ1-5,CASSVTGVDQPQHF
TRBV7-6,TRBJ2-4,CASSLAGEGNIQYF
TRBV4-1,TRBJ2-1,CASSPRGRGAYNEQFF
TRBV12-3/TRBV12-4,TRBJ1-1,CASSQTDAEAFF
TRBV7-2,TRBJ2-5,CASSSLGEETQYF
TRBV23-1,TRBJ2-3,CASSQGGAIGGTDTQYF
TRBV25-1,TRBJ1-5,CASAGVGNQPQHF
TRBV30,TRBJ1-1,CAWSPGQPNTEAFF
TRBV12-3/TRBV12-4,TRBJ2-1,CASTAAGAGDEQFF
TRBV12-3/TRBV12-4,TRBJ2-1,CATSGTSGHEQFF
TRBV4-3,TRBJ2-5,CASSQVRGIGETQYF
TRBV27,TRBJ2-3,CASSFGDYTSTDTQYF
TRBV20-1,TRBJ2-2,CSVGDDTGELFF
TRBV7-2,TRBJ2-5,CASSRPRMERGAGLTQYF
TRBV12-3/TRBV12-4,TRBJ1-3,CASSTGTGGGNTIYF
TRBV18,TRBJ2-1,CASSDRDNEQFF
TRBV10-3,TRBJ2-2,CAIQDRDVTGELFF
TRBV20-1,TRBJ2-2,CSARGLAGANTGELFF
TRBV7-2,TRBJ1-2,CASSLAGSYGYTF
TRBV5-4,TRBJ1-1,CASSLSTRMNTEAFF